These T cell receptor beta chains were read from a single sample in a study of beta chain features in type 1 diabetes. Clones were sequenced by immunoSEQ multiplex PCR, and TCRdb holds only the in-frame ones, with some missing. The sample lists approximately 160,000 clones, about 9.1% seen once, with 2.3% in the top ten. The sequencing sample was made of central memory CD4+ T cells from blood. The receptors here all came from a woman in her late teens or twenties in good health. Each CDR3 is given with its conserved first and last residue. A D gene is named only where the DNA matches it firmly. Clone size, where shown, is once, few, many, or a class for clones that have expanded.

>-|TRBJ1-2|TRBV11-2|TRBD1
TGTGCCAGCAGTTTTCAGGGGGCCTATGGCTACACCTTC
CASSFQGAYGYTF
>few|TRBJ2-3|TRBV2|TRBD1
TGTGCCAGCCTACCGGGACAGCCCACAGATACGCAGTATTTT
CASLPGQPTDTQYF
>-|TRBJ2-1|TRBV11-3|TRBD2
TGTGCCAGCAGCCTCGGGACTAGCGGGAGTTTAGGGAGCAATGAGCAGTTCTTC
CASSLGTSGSLGSNEQFF
>-|TRBJ2-3|TRBV11-2|-
TGTGCCAGCAGCTCGAATTCAGGGGCCCGTTCGACGGGTACGCAGTATTTT
CASSSNSGARSTGTQYF
>few|TRBJ2-7|TRBV19|TRBD2
TGTGCCAGTAGTAATTTACTAGCGGGGAACTACGAGCAGTACTTC
CASSNLLAGNYEQYF
>few|TRBJ1-5|TRBV7-2|TRBD1
TGTGCCAGCAGCCTGACAGGGGATCAGCCCCAGCATTTT
CASSLTGDQPQHF
>few|TRBJ2-1|TRBV5-1|-
TGCGCCAGCAGGGGGGGCGGGGGAGGCGATGAGCAGTTCTTC
CASRGGGGGDEQFF
>many|TRBJ1-3|TRBV18|-
TGTGCCACCGCGGAGCTGGGGGCGACTGGAAACACCATATATTTT
CATAELGATGNTIYF
>few|TRBJ1-2|TRBV7-9|-
TGTGCCAGCAGCTCCTACCGACAGGTGGAAGGCTACACCTTC
CASSSYRQVEGYTF
>-|TRBJ2-7|TRBV5-6|TRBD1
TGTGCCAGCAGCTTCCCAGGGGGCGAGCAGTACTTC
CASSFPGGEQYF
>-|TRBJ2-2|TRBV6-1|TRBD1
TGTGCCAGCAGTGAACCCGGGACAGGGTACGCCGGGGAGCTGTTTTTT
CASSEPGTGYAGELFF
>-|TRBJ1-5|TRBV6-6|-
TGTGCCAGCAGGCACAGGGATAGCAATCAGCCCCAGCATTTT
CASRHRDSNQPQHF
>-|TRBJ1-2|TRBV5-5|-
TGTGCCAGCAGCTTGCAACAGGGTTTGAAGGGCTACACCTTC
CASSLQQGLKGYTF
>-|TRBJ2-2|TRBV19|-
TGTGCCAGTAGTACCCAGCGGAATGGTCACGGGGAGCTGTTTTTT
CASSTQRNGHGELFF
>-|TRBJ2-7|TRBV27|-
TGTGCCAGCAGTTACGGGATTGGCCTCTCCTACGAGCAGTACTTC
CASSYGIGLSYEQYF
>many|TRBJ2-5|TRBV10-3|-
TGTGCCATCAGTGAGCCGAAGGCGGGAGAGACCCAGTACTTC
CAISEPKAGETQYF
>many|TRBJ1-1|TRBV5-1|-
TGCGCCAGCAGTAGCACGCAGGGGATCGGTGGCACTGAAGCTTTCTTT
CASSSTQGIGGTEAFF
>-|TRBJ2-7|TRBV5-4|-
TGTGCCAGCAGCTTGGCACTAGGACTGGGGCAGTACTTC
CASSLALGLGQYF
>few|TRBJ1-4|TRBV9|TRBD1
TGTGCCAGCAGCGCGTCAGGGGGGAATGAAAAACTGTTTTTT
CASSASGGNEKLFF
>-|TRBJ2-2|TRBV5-1|-
TGCGCCAGCAGCTTGTCAGGGGAGTACACCGGGGAGCTGTTTTTT
CASSLSGEYTGELFF
>-|TRBJ2-1|TRBV30|TRBD2
TGTGCCTGGAGCGTAGCGGGAGGGCAGTTCTTC
CAWSVAGGQFF
>few|TRBJ2-6|TRBV4-1|-
TGCGCCAGCAGCCAAGATTACGGCTCTGGGGCCAACGTCCTGACTTTC
CASSQDYGSGANVLTF
>few|TRBJ2-2|TRBV27|TRBD1
TGTGCCAGCAGTTTGACAGGGGTCAACACCGGGGAGCTGTTTTTT
CASSLTGVNTGELFF
>few|TRBJ2-1|TRBV19|TRBD2
TGTGCCAGTAGTATCACTAGCGGGAGGGCCGGAAGAGTGGGTGAGCAGTTCTTC
CASSITSGRAGRVGEQFF
>few|TRBJ1-1|TRBV18|-
TGTGCCAGCTCAGAACAAGGGGGAGCTGAAGCTTTCTTT
CASSEQGGAEAFF
>few|TRBJ2-3|TRBV11-2|TRBD2
TGTGCCAGCAGCTGGACTAGCGGGAGTGGAACAGATACGCAGTATTTT
CASSWTSGSGTDTQYF
>-|TRBJ1-1|TRBV6-1|-
TGTGCCAGCAGTGAAAGACAGTTGAACACTGAAGCTTTCTTT
CASSERQLNTEAFF
>-|TRBJ2-6|TRBV7-2|TRBD1
TGTGCCAGCAGCCCCCGACAGGGCCGGGGAGGGGCCAACGTCCTGACTTTC
CASSPRQGRGGANVLTF
>few|TRBJ2-2|TRBV2|-
TGTGCCAGCAGTGTGGTCAGCACCGGGGAGCTGTTTTTT
CASSVVSTGELFF
>few|TRBJ2-3|TRBV6-8|TRBD2
TGTGCCAGCAGTTTCGGACTAGCGGGGGACACAGATACGCAGTATTTT
CASSFGLAGDTDTQYF
>few|TRBJ2-4|TRBV7-9|TRBD1
TGTGCCAGCAGCCAAAGGACAGGGAAAAACATTCAGTACTTC
CASSQRTGKNIQYF
>-|TRBJ2-2|TRBV30|TRBD1
TGTGCCTGGAATGCCCAGGGGGCGAGCGGGGAGCTGTTTTTT
CAWNAQGASGELFF
>-|TRBJ2-4|TRBV19|TRBD2
TGTGCCAGTAGTCACGGGAGGGTTACCAAAAACATTCAGTACTTC
CASSHGRVTKNIQYF
>few|TRBJ2-5|TRBV7-2|-
TGTGCCAGCAGCTTAGCAGGGAGGGGGGTAAAAGAGACCCAGTACTTC
CASSLAGRGVKETQYF
>-|TRBJ2-3|TRBV5-4|-
TGTGCCAGCAGCTTGGAACAAGTCACAGATACGCAGTATTTT
CASSLEQVTDTQYF
>-|TRBJ2-1|TRBV14|-
TGTGCCAGCAGCCAAGATGGGGCTTTGAGGGGGTGGAATGAGCAGTTCTTC
CASSQDGALRGWNEQFF
>-|TRBJ2-5|TRBV7-9|-
TGTGCCAGCAGCTTGATGGAGCGCGAGACCCAGTACTTC
CASSLMERETQYF
>-|TRBJ2-3|TRBV9|-
TGTGCCAGCAGCGTAGCTCCCTACGGCACAGATACGCAGTATTTT
CASSVAPYGTDTQYF
>few|TRBJ2-7|TRBV5-6|TRBD1
TGTGCCAGCAGCCGACGGGGACAGGACTCCCACGAGCAGTACTTC
CASSRRGQDSHEQYF
>-|TRBJ1-4|TRBV2|TRBD1
TGTGCCAGCAGTGCCGGGACAGCTAATGAAAAACTGTTTTTT
CASSAGTANEKLFF
>-|TRBJ2-7|TRBV5-6|-
TGTGCCAGCAGCCCGTTGGGGCTGTCCAACGAGCAGTACTTC
CASSPLGLSNEQYF
>-|TRBJ1-2|TRBV5-4|TRBD1
TGTGCCAGCAGAACGGCGGGACAGGTTGACTATGGCTACACCTTC
CASRTAGQVDYGYTF
>-|TRBJ2-3|TRBV11-2|-
TGTGCCAGCAGCCCCAACCAGGGGAATACGCAGTATTTT
CASSPNQGNTQYF
>few|TRBJ2-2|TRBV5-1|TRBD1
TGCGCCAGCCGGACAGGGGAGATCGGGGAGCTGTTTTTT
CASRTGEIGELFF
>-|TRBJ2-1|TRBV30|TRBD2
TGTGCCTTCGAGCGGGAGGGCCACAATGAGCAGTTCTTC
CAFEREGHNEQFF
>few|TRBJ2-3|TRBV6-1|-
TGTGCCAGCAGGGGCCAGGGTTCAGATACGCAGTATTTT
CASRGQGSDTQYF
>-|TRBJ2-1|TRBV5-1|TRBD1
TGCGCCAGCAGCTTTCCGGGACAGTACAATGAGCAGTTCTTC
CASSFPGQYNEQFF
>few|TRBJ2-3|TRBV30|TRBD2
TGTGCCTGGAGTGTACCGGGAGGAGATACGCAGTATTTT
CAWSVPGGDTQYF
>few|TRBJ1-2|TRBV28|-
TGTGCCATCTCCTCAGGGTCTGGCTACACCTTC
CAISSGSGYTF
>-|TRBJ1-6|TRBV7-3|-
TGTGCCAGCAGCTTATCGGCAGGGTGGGATTCACCCCTCCACTTT
CASSLSAGWDSPLHF